The 5 T cell receptor beta chains below were found in one sample sequenced in a study of blood T cell repertoires in COVID-19. Using immunoSEQ multiplex PCR, the repertoire was profiled, and TCRdb retains in-frame clones only, with some absent. Of 150,000 to 200,000 clones detected, roughly 80% appear once; the ten largest clones hold less than 3%. The sample comprised peripheral blood. The origin of the receptors is a human donor with acute or convalescent COVID-19. The donor label of this sample is uncertain.

The rearrangement links TRBV7-2 to TRBJ2-5; 11 nucleotides match TRBD2. Losses at the gene ends were 5 bases for V and 3 bases for J; bases not matched to a gene: 5. The CDR3 extends over 15 amino acids. From germline, CDR1 is SGHTA and CDR2 FQGNSA. The CDR3 is CASSRLAGGKETQYF. The CDR3 DNA reads as TGTGCCAGCAGCAGATTAGCGGGGGGGAAAGAGACCCAGTACTTC.

The chain couples TRBV19 to TRBJ2-7; 8 positions agree with TRBD1. Germline lookup yields CDR1 LNHDA and CDR2 SQIVND (reference sequence). V trimming: 3 bases; J trimming: 6 bases; junction bases outside the gene matches: 4. This CDR3 spans 13 amino acids. CDR3 in amino acids: CASSMQGAGEQYF. CDR3 nucleotides: TGTGCCAGTAGTATGCAGGGGGCAGGCGAGCAGTACTTC.

CDR3 bases: TGTGCCATCCGAGCGGGGGGGCCCCTAGAAGAGACCCAGTACTTC. Encoded protein: CAIRAGGPLEETQYF. The chain links TRBV10-3 to TRBJ2-5, with 10 bases matching TRBD2. From germline, CDR1 is ENHRY and CDR2 SYGVKD. V was pared by 8 bases and J by 3 bases, with 9 bases of the junction left unmatched. This CDR3 contains 15 residues.

The rearrangement joins TRBV6-1 to TRBJ1-4; 10 nucleotides align to TRBD1. The ends lost 4 bases at V and 8 bases at J; junction bases unmatched: 10. The length of the CDR3 is 16 residues. Germline V CDR1 and CDR2: MNHNS, SASEGT. The CDR3 loop reads CASSATGTGANEKLFF. CDR3 sequence (DNA): TGTGCCAGCAGTGCCACCGGGACAGGGGCCAACGAAAAACTGTTTTTT.

The count of this clone is one. The V call is TRBV28, the J call TRBJ1-5, with 9 bases lining up with TRBD1. The J segment lost 5 bases and the V segment lost 7 bases, leaving 12 bases of the junction unmatched. Germline V lookup: CDR1 MDHEN, CDR2 SYDVKM. This CDR3 comprises 16 residues. CDR3 region: CASTLSRDRVDQPQHF. Here the CDR3 DNA reads TGTGCCAGCACCCTTTCTCGGGACAGGGTGGATCAGCCCCAGCATTTT.